One and the same sample provided the 3 T cell receptor beta chains below, sequenced in a study of cytomegalovirus exposure and HLA in healthy donors. 60 Vbeta and 13 Jbeta primers were used in PCR. Data came from immunoSEQ multiplex PCR; TCRdb stores just in-frame clones and leaves some out. This sample yields around 190,000 clones, of which 60% to 80% are seen a single time; over 1.5% belongs to the top ten. The sequenced material came from PBMCs. These receptors originate from a woman aged 18-29 years in good health and CMV-seronegative.

A few counts support this clone. This rearrangement joins TRBV27 to TRBJ2-7; 8 nucleotides agree with TRBD2. The J segment lost 1 base and the V segment lost 8 bases, leaving 7 bases of the junction unmatched. The CDR3 is 14 amino acids. Germline V gene lookup returns CDR1 MNHEY and CDR2 SMNVEV (reference sequence). The CDR3 reads CASGRTSSSYEQYF. The DNA for the CDR3 is TGTGCCAGCGGGCGGACTAGCAGTTCCTACGAGCAGTACTTC.

The J gene is TRBJ2-1, the V gene TRBV30; tentatively, D is TRBD1 (6 bases). Germline CDR1 reads GTSNPN; CDR2 reads SVGIG (reference sequence). The CDR3 loop spans 12 amino acids. The germline V and J ends were trimmed by 2 bases and 8 bases, with 10 bases remaining between them. This CDR3 reads CAWSQGLHEQFF. DNA for the CDR3: TGTGCCTGGAGTCAGGGGCTTCATGAGCAGTTCTTC.

This clone showed up just once. J is TRBJ2-1 and V is TRBV21-1; TRBD2 reflects the table's D call only, with no check against the DNA. TRBV21-1 is a pseudogene locus. This CDR3 has 19 amino acids. CDR3 bases: TGTGCCAGCAGCGTAAGGGGACTAGCGGGGGCTAGCTCCTACAATGAGCAGTTCTTC. Translated, it gives CASSVRGLAGASSYNEQFF.